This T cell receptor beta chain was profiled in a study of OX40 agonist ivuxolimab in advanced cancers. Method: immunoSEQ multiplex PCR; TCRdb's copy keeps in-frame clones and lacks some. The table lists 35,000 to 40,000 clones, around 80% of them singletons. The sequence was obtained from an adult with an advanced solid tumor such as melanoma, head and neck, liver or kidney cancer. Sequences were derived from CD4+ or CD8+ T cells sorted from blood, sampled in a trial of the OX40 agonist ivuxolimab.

CDR3 sequence: CASSLDGYNEQFF. The CDR3 coding sequence is TGCGCCAGCAGCTTAGACGGCTACAATGAGCAGTTCTTC. This chain links TRBV5-1 with TRBJ2-1; no clear D gene. The V gene lost 2 bases and the J gene lost 3 bases, with 6 bases spanning the gap. The CDR3 consists of 13 residues. From germline, CDR1 is SGHRS and CDR2 YFSETQ.